Presented here are 20 T cell receptor beta chains from one specimen sequenced in a study of siplizumab effects on memory and regulatory T cells. The table came from immunoSEQ multiplex PCR; TCRdb's copy has only in-frame clones and leaves some out. The sample has more than 60,000 clones, 93% seen once. Input material: CD8+ T cells sorted from blood. The receptors stem from a human donor in good health.

The chain joins TRBV6-5 to TRBJ1-2; D is unclear. Germline lookup yields CDR1 MNHEY and CDR2 SVGAGI. V lost 5 bases and J 4 bases, leaving 14 bases between the germline ends. The CDR3 extends over 14 amino acids. Written as DNA, the CDR3 is TGTGCCAGCAGTCAGCGGAACACGGGCTATGGCTACACCTTC. Its translation is CASSQRNTGYGYTF.

The genes are TRBV19 and TRBJ1-5; TRBD1 is a possible D gene (6 bases). This CDR3 is built from 17 residues. Between the trimmed V and J ends, which lost 6 bases and 4 bases, there was a span of 22 bases. CDR1 LNHDA and CDR2 SQIVND come from the germline V gene (reference sequence). CDR3 bases: TGTGCCAGTAGGAGAACATTTGCAGGGGAGATGAATCAGCCCCAGCATTTT. The encoded protein is CASRRTFAGEMNQPQHF.

V and J are TRBV5-1 and TRBJ2-2; D call uncertain. The germline CDR1 and CDR2 sequences are SGHRS and YFSETQ. The CDR3 totals 15 residues. V was shortened by 2 bases and J by 0 bases, with 8 bases between the two germline ends. CDR3 sequence (DNA): TGCGCCAGCAGCTTCGGTCCCGCGAACACCGGGGAGCTGTTTTTT. Translated: CASSFGPANTGELFF.

In nucleotides, the CDR3 is TGTGCCAGCAGTGAAGACAGGGGTGTGGATGAAAAACTGTTTTTT. Protein sequence: CASSEDRGVDEKLFF. The gene calls are TRBV6-1 and TRBJ1-4; 7 bases align to TRBD1. Per the germline V gene, CDR1 is MNHNS and CDR2 is SASEGT. The V and J ends lost 1 base and 6 bases, in that order; junction bases with no gene match: 5. The CDR3 extends over 15 amino acids.

This chain links TRBV29-1 with TRBJ1-1; no firm D call. This CDR3 contains 12 residues. The germline V and J ends were trimmed by 4 bases and 4 bases, with 10 bases remaining between them. Per the germline V gene, CDR1 is SQVTM and CDR2 is ANQGSEA. Here the CDR3 reads CSVVSRGTEAFF. Here the CDR3 DNA reads TGCAGCGTTGTGTCCAGAGGCACTGAAGCTTTCTTT.

The chain has TRBV7-3 and TRBJ2-7; 11 positions match TRBD2. The germline V gene has CDR1 SGHTA and CDR2 FQGTGA. CDR3 size: 14 residues. After removal of 5 bases from V and 5 bases from J, the junction contained 5 bases not matched to a gene. This CDR3 is CASSLSGGADEQYF. CDR3 DNA sequence: TGTGCCAGCAGCCTTAGCGGGGGGGCCGACGAGCAGTACTTC.

The DNA for the CDR3 is TGTGCCAGCAGCGTAGGTGGCGGGGGGGCAGGAGATACGCAGTATTTT. Amino acids: CASSVGGGGAGDTQYF. The rearrangement joins TRBV9 to TRBJ2-3; 9 bases match TRBD2. CDR1 SGDLS and CDR2 YYNGEE come from the germline V gene. This CDR3 region has 16 residues. Trimming took 0 bases from V and 5 from J; bases not matched to a gene: 7.

The chain has TRBV5-4 and TRBJ2-5; 7 bases fit TRBD1. The CDR3 spans 14 residues. With 4 bases clipped from V and 2 bases from J, the junction kept 5 bases outside the gene matches. Germline lookup yields CDR1 SGHNT and CDR2 YYREEE (reference sequence). The CDR3 loop is CASSLGTDQETQYF. CDR3 coding DNA: TGTGCCAGCAGCCTCGGGACAGATCAAGAGACCCAGTACTTC.

The V call is TRBV27, the J call TRBJ2-7, with no clear D. This CDR3 comprises 13 residues. CDR1 is MNHEY and CDR2 is SMNVEV in the germline V gene (reference sequence). The V end was cut by 3 bases, the J end by 0 bases, with 6 bases between. CDR3 sequence: CASSLVDSYEQYF. DNA for the CDR3: TGTGCCAGCAGTTTGGTCGACTCCTACGAGCAGTACTTC.

This chain links TRBV19 with TRBJ2-3; D not certain. CDR3 length equals 12 residues. Deletions cut 3 bases from V and 7 bases from J, with 8 bases between. CDR1 LNHDA and CDR2 SQIVND come from the germline V gene (reference sequence). As DNA, the CDR3 is TGTGCCAGTAGTATGGGCATGAATACGCAGTATTTT. Translation gives CASSMGMNTQYF.

The CDR3 sequence: CASSDTGGPDTQYF. The DNA of the CDR3 is TGTGCCAGCAGTGACACGGGGGGTCCCGATACGCAGTATTTT. The J gene is TRBJ2-3, the V gene TRBV6-4, with 7 bases fitting TRBD2. This CDR3 comprises 14 residues. With 2 bases clipped from V and 6 bases from J, the junction kept 5 bases outside the gene matches. The V gene's germline CDR1 is MRHNA and CDR2 SNTAGT.

The gene calls are TRBV9 and TRBJ1-1; possible D gene TRBD1, 5 bases. CDR1 and CDR2 (germline): SGDLS, YYNGEE. Trimming stripped 3 bases from V and 7 bases from J, with 10 bases between. This CDR3 contains 12 residues. The CDR3 region is CASSDSGGEAFF. The DNA of the CDR3 is TGTGCCAGCAGCGACTCCGGGGGTGAAGCTTTCTTT. The full variable domain, in which reference TRBV9 and TRBJ1-1 provide the parts outside the CDR3, is DSGVTQTPKHLITATGQRVTLRCSPRSGDLSVYWYQQSLDQGLQFLIQYYNGEERAKGNILERFSAQQFPDLHSELNLSSLELGDSALYFCASSDSGGEAFFGQGTRLTVV.

The chain has TRBV9 and TRBJ2-2; possibly TRBD2 for D (6 bases). Per germline, CDR1 SGDLS and CDR2 YYNGEE. V lost 2 bases and J 1 base, leaving 15 bases between the germline ends. The CDR3 runs 17 residues. The CDR3 spells CASSVARLGGNTGELFF. The CDR3 DNA follows: TGTGCCAGCAGCGTTGCTAGGCTGGGAGGGAACACCGGGGAGCTGTTTTTT. Drawing the rest from reference TRBV9 and TRBJ2-2, the complete variable domain is DSGVTQTPKHLITATGQRVTLRCSPRSGDLSVYWYQQSLDQGLQFLIQYYNGEERAKGNILERFSAQQFPDLHSELNLSSLELGDSALYFCASSVARLGGNTGELFFGEGSRLTVL.

The chain links TRBV10-3 to TRBJ2-3; D is possibly TRBD1 (6 bases). The CDR3 has 14 residues. Germline assignment: CDR1 ENHRY and CDR2 SYGVKD. Trimming took off 5 bases at V and 0 bases at J, with 9 bases between the two ends. CDR3 loop: CAISTGSSTDTQYF. CDR3 in DNA: TGTGCCATCAGTACAGGGTCCAGCACAGATACGCAGTATTTT.

This clone appeared once. The rearrangement uses TRBV10-2 and TRBJ2-5; 8 bases agree with TRBD1. The CDR3 consists of 14 residues. After removal of 7 bases from V and 1 base from J, the junction contained 5 bases not matched to a gene. The germline CDR1 and CDR2 sequences are WSHSY and SAAADI. CDR3 in amino acids: CASIAGGAQETQYF. In DNA, the CDR3 is TGCGCCAGCATTGCAGGGGGCGCCCAAGAGACCCAGTACTTC.

The chain combines TRBV5-4 with TRBJ2-5; unclear D gene. This CDR3 spans 13 amino acids. Germline CDR1 is SGHNT and CDR2 is YYREEE (reference sequence). With 3 bases removed from V and 3 bases from J, the gap between germline ends came to 9 bases. The CDR3 coding sequence is TGTGCCAGCAGCTCACCCCCAAAAGAGACCCAGTACTTC. This encodes CASSSPPKETQYF.

The chain combines TRBV2 with TRBJ2-3, with 9 bases that match TRBD2. CDR3 length equals 16 residues. V lost 5 bases, J lost 3 bases, and 9 bases stayed unmatched. Looked up from germline, CDR1 is SNHLY and CDR2 is FYNNEI. The CDR3 DNA follows: TGTGCCAGCAGTCACCCTGGCGGGGGGGCTACAGATACGCAGTATTTT. The encoded protein is CASSHPGGGATDTQYF.

This chain links TRBV10-3 with TRBJ2-5, with D unresolved. The CDR3 extends over 14 amino acids. Germline CDR1 is ENHRY and CDR2 is SYGVKD. V was trimmed by 5 bases and J by 2 bases, leaving 12 bases between them. The CDR3 sequence is CAISNPEAQETQYF. The CDR3 DNA reads TGTGCCATCAGTAACCCGGAAGCACAAGAGACCCAGTACTTC.

V gene TRBV30 combines with J gene TRBJ2-7; D is uncertain. Germline CDR1 GTSNPN, CDR2 SVGIG (reference sequence). V was clipped by 6 bases and J by 4 bases, with 7 bases between them. The CDR3 covers 10 residues. CDR3 loop: CACWDYEQYF. The CDR3 bases are TGTGCCTGCTGGGATTACGAGCAGTACTTC. The full variable domain, with the rest looked up from reference TRBV30 and TRBJ2-7, is SQTIHQWPATLVQPVGSPLSLECTVEGTSNPNLYWYRQAAGRGLQLLFYSVGIGQISSEVPQNLSASRPQDRQFILSSKKLLLSDSGFYLCACWDYEQYFGPGTRLTVT.

The chain carries TRBV6-4 and TRBJ2-3; 10 positions agree with TRBD1. CDR1 is MRHNA and CDR2 is SNTAGT in the germline V gene. This CDR3 has 15 amino acids. V was pared by 5 bases and J by 3 bases, with 5 bases of the junction left unmatched. The CDR3 reads CASSSGTGETDTQYF. Written as DNA, the CDR3 is TGTGCCAGCAGTTCCGGGACAGGGGAGACAGATACGCAGTATTTT.